The 25 T cell receptor beta chains listed next were all sequenced from one sample in a study of T-cell memory formation after mild COVID-19. Using its own MiXCR run on the 5' RACE reads, TCRdb lists one record per CDR3 protein. Among roughly 110,000 distinct CDR3 sequences listed, around 12% were seen once. The sequencing input was PBMCs or a T cell subset sorted from them (not recorded which). All receptors come from an adult woman who had mild COVID-19 (a few samples of this study predate the infection). Cell type and time point are not known.

The chain carries TRBV29-1 and TRBJ2-7; tentatively, D is TRBD2 (6 bases). Deletions cut 6 bases from V and 1 base from J, with 16 bases between. CDR1 is SQVTM and CDR2 is ANQGSEA in the germline V gene. This CDR3 region has 14 residues. The CDR3, as DNA: TGCAGCGTCGGAGGGGCCTTGACATCCTACGAGCAGTACTTC. This codes for CSVGGALTSYEQYF.

This sequence joins TRBV29-1 and TRBJ2-5, with D tentatively TRBD2 (5 bases). The V gene's germline CDR1 is SQVTM and CDR2 ANQGSEA. V lost 1 base to trimming and J lost 5 bases, with 14 bases between them. The CDR3 runs to 14 residues. This CDR3 reads CSVEGLEGGETQYF. CDR3 nucleotide sequence: TGCAGCGTTGAAGGACTTGAGGGTGGGGAGACCCAGTACTTC.

This clonotype has just a few counts. The chain uses TRBV29-1 and TRBJ2-5, with D perhaps given as TRBD1 or TRBD2 (5 bases each). CDR3 length: 13 amino acids. V shed 3 bases and J shed 5 bases, with 13 bases lying between them. CDR1 and CDR2 (germline): SQVTM, ANQGSEA. Here the CDR3 reads CSVDWDPAETQYF. As DNA, the CDR3 is TGCAGCGTTGACTGGGACCCCGCCGAGACCCAGTACTTC.

The chain links TRBV29-1 to TRBJ2-7, with TRBD1 matching over 8 bases. This CDR3 is built from 16 residues. Germline V lookup: CDR1 SQVTM, CDR2 ANQGSEA. V lost 2 bases, J lost 3 bases, and 12 bases stayed unmatched. The CDR3 region is CSVELVFGQGGYEQYF. The CDR3 DNA sequence: TGCAGCGTTGAATTGGTTTTTGGACAGGGAGGCTACGAGCAGTACTTC.

This clonotype was recorded a few times. The chain has TRBV25-1 and TRBJ1-1; TRBD1 is a possible D gene (5 bases). The CDR3 has 15 residues. Germline V gene sequence: CDR1 MGHDK, CDR2 SYGVNS. V was trimmed by 6 bases and J by 1 base, leaving 15 bases between them. CDR3 DNA: TGTGCCAGCAGCGAGCAGGGAGCCAGGAACACTGAAGCTTTCTTT. This codes for CASSEQGARNTEAFF.

The J gene is TRBJ2-3, the V gene TRBV5-1, with D perhaps matching TRBD2 (6 bases). The germline gives CDR1 SGHRS, CDR2 YFSETQ. Trimming removed 0 bases from V and 0 bases from J, with 8 bases in between. The CDR3 has 15 residues. CDR3 nucleotide sequence: TGCGCCAGCAGCTTGGGGAGGGCTAGCACAGATACGCAGTATTTT. Its protein product is CASSLGRASTDTQYF. The variable domain in full, completed from reference TRBV5-1 and TRBJ2-3, reads KAGVTQTPRYLIKTRGQQVTLSCSPISGHRSVSWYQQTPGQGLQFLFEYFSETQRNKGNFPGRFSGRQFSNSRSEMNVSTLELGDSALYLCASSLGRASTDTQYFGPGTRLTVL.

This clonotype was seen only a few times. J is TRBJ1-1 and V is TRBV6-4, with unresolved D. This CDR3 contains 13 residues. Per germline, CDR1 MRHNA and CDR2 SNTAGT. Trimming left V 5 bases short and J 2 bases short, with 9 bases between. The CDR3 DNA reads as TGTGCCAGCAGTCTACACAGCAACACTGAAGCTTTCTTT. Amino acid sequence: CASSLHSNTEAFF.

This clonotype was seen ten or more times. V is TRBV20-1 and J is TRBJ2-7, with D perhaps TRBD1 or TRBD2 (6 bases each). Trimming stripped 6 bases from V and 3 bases from J, with 21 bases between. The germline gives CDR1 DFQATT, CDR2 SNEGSKA (reference sequence). This CDR3 has 15 amino acids. CDR3 coding DNA: TGCAGTGCGGAGGGTAAGGGGGGCTTGTTCTACGAGCAGTACTTC. This encodes CSAEGKGGLFYEQYF.

This clonotype was found a few times. The chain combines TRBV7-6 with TRBJ2-2; no reliable D call. Germline V gene lookup returns CDR1 SGHVS and CDR2 FNYEAQ. CDR3 size: 15 residues. V lost 1 base and J lost 1, with 7 bases in between. CDR3 DNA: TGTGCCAGCAGCTTAGTCCTAGTGAACACCGGGGAGCTGTTTTTT. Encoded protein: CASSLVLVNTGELFF.

This clonotype appeared many times. The chain carries TRBV14 and TRBJ2-7; TRBD1 aligns across 10 bases. The CDR3 covers 16 residues. V shed 0 bases, J shed 12 bases, and the junction held 14 bases outside the gene matches. Germline CDR1 reads SGHDN; CDR2 reads FVKESK. The CDR3 nucleotides read TGTGCCAGCAGCCAAGAATTGGGACAGGGGCGTCCTGTACGGTACTTC. Residues: CASSQELGQGRPVRYF. Full variable domain (remainder filled in from reference TRBV14 and TRBJ2-7): EAGVTQFPSHSVIEKGQTVTLRCDPISGHDNLYWYRRVMGKEIKFLLHFVKESKQDESGMPNNRFLAERTGGTYSTLKVQPAELEDSGVYFCASSQELGQGRPVRYFGPGTRLTVT.

The gene calls are TRBV5-1 and TRBJ2-7; TRBD1 matches 8 bases. CDR1 SGHRS and CDR2 YFSETQ come from the germline V gene. The CDR3 is 15 amino acids. Trimming took 4 bases from V and 5 from J; bases not matched to a gene: 11. The CDR3 spells CASSTEDRVPDEQYF. In nucleotides, the CDR3 is TGCGCCAGCAGCACGGAGGACAGGGTTCCCGACGAGCAGTACTTC.

This chain joins TRBV19 and TRBJ2-7; 7 nucleotides agree with TRBD1. Germline V gives CDR1 LNHDA, CDR2 SQIVND (reference sequence). Losses at the gene ends were 4 bases for V and 2 bases for J; bases not matched to a gene: 2. The CDR3 is made up of 13 amino acids. CDR3 sequence (DNA): TGTGCCAGTAGTAAGACAGGGCCCTACGAGCAGTACTTC. Its protein product is CASSKTGPYEQYF.

The CDR3 loop is CASTTTRTGNEQYF. CDR3 sequence (DNA): TGTGCCAGCACCACGACCCGGACGGGGAACGAGCAGTACTTC. This chain links TRBV12-3 or TRBV12-4 with TRBJ2-7, with D possibly matching TRBD2 (5 bases). V shed 7 bases and J shed 5 bases, with 18 bases lying between them. There are 14 residues in the CDR3.

The chain carries TRBV9 and TRBJ2-7; 8 bases align to TRBD1. Trimming took 3 bases from V and 6 from J; bases not matched to a gene: 8. CDR1 SGDLS and CDR2 YYNGEE come from the germline V gene. The CDR3 runs 14 residues. CDR3 amino acids: CASSAGQGGLEQYF. The CDR3, as DNA: TGTGCCAGCAGCGCCGGACAGGGCGGTCTCGAGCAGTACTTC. Looking up the rest from reference TRBV9 and TRBJ2-7 gives the full variable domain: DSGVTQTPKHLITATGQRVTLRCSPRSGDLSVYWYQQSLDQGLQFLIQYYNGEERAKGNILERFSAQQFPDLHSELNLSSLELGDSALYFCASSAGQGGLEQYFGPGTRLTVT.

The CDR3 loop reads CASSFGTQPGDGYTF. In DNA, the CDR3 is TGTGCCAGCAGCTTCGGGACACAACCTGGGGATGGCTACACCTTC. V usage is TRBV5-4 and J usage is TRBJ1-2; TRBD1 is a possible D gene (6 bases). The length of the CDR3 is 15 residues. CDR1 SGHNT and CDR2 YYREEE come from the germline V gene (reference sequence). Trimming removed 2 bases at V and 6 bases at J, with 17 bases between.

The chain joins TRBV27 to TRBJ2-2; 13 bases map to TRBD2. There are 16 residues in the CDR3. With V trimmed by 3 bases and J by 2 bases, 0 bases remained unmatched. Germline assignment: CDR1 MNHEY and CDR2 SMNVEV (reference sequence). The CDR3 bases are TGTGCCAGCAGTTTGGGACTAGCGGGAAACACCGGGGAGCTGTTTTTT. It is translated as CASSLGLAGNTGELFF.

The V and J genes are TRBV11-3 and TRBJ1-2; no clear D. CDR3 length: 16 residues. The V and J ends lost 2 bases and 0 bases respectively, with 13 bases between them. CDR1 is SGHNT, CDR2 YENEEA, per germline. CDR3 in DNA: TGTGCCAGCAGCTTAATGGCGGGGAAAGCTAACTATGGCTACACCTTC. Its translation: CASSLMAGKANYGYTF.

In its sample, this clonotype was seen a few times. The chain uses TRBV9 and TRBJ2-1; 10 bases line up with TRBD2. Germline lookup yields CDR1 SGDLS and CDR2 YYNGEE. The length of the CDR3 is 14 residues. Losses at the gene ends were 2 bases for V and 6 bases for J; bases not matched to a gene: 2. The CDR3 region has the DNA TGTGCCAGCAGCGTTTCTAGCGGGAGCAATGAGCAGTTCTTC. Translating gives CASSVSSGSNEQFF.

This clonotype showed up just a few times. The chain carries TRBV6-5 and TRBJ2-2; 8 bases agree with TRBD2. CDR3 length: 18 residues. V was pared by 2 bases and J by 2 bases, with 10 bases of the junction left unmatched. Germline loops: CDR1 MNHEY, CDR2 SVGAGI. CDR3 protein: CASSYSGVAGYNTGELFF. DNA for the CDR3: TGTGCCAGCAGTTACAGTGGGGTAGCGGGATATAACACCGGGGAGCTGTTTTTT.

This clonotype was seen many times. This chain connects TRBV20-1 to TRBJ2-1; D possibly corresponds to TRBD2 (6 bases). V lost 5 bases to trimming and J lost 1 base, with 15 bases between them. The CDR3 length is 15 residues. From germline, CDR1 is DFQATT and CDR2 SNEGSKA (reference sequence). The CDR3, as DNA: TGCAGTGCTGTTGGGGCTAGCGCGTCCTACAATGAGCAGTTCTTC. As protein: CSAVGASASYNEQFF.

The chain recombines TRBV4-1 with TRBJ1-1; D possibly corresponds to TRBD1 (5 bases). This CDR3 has 13 residues. Trimming took off 3 bases at V and 3 bases at J, with 8 bases between the two ends. Germline CDR1 MGHRA, CDR2 YSYEKL. DNA for the CDR3: TGCGCCAGCAGCCAGGGGCTGGACACTGAAGCTTTCTTT. This gives the protein CASSQGLDTEAFF.

The genes are TRBV5-1 and TRBJ1-2, with TRBD1 matching 10 bases. From germline, CDR1 is SGHRS and CDR2 YFSETQ. J was trimmed by 2 bases and V by 4 bases; bases with no gene match: 5. This CDR3 is 15 amino acids long. The CDR3 spells CASSLTGQGNYGYTF. The DNA of the CDR3 is TGCGCCAGCAGCCTGACGGGACAGGGGAACTATGGCTACACCTTC.

The chain joins TRBV6-5 to TRBJ2-3; 8 bases line up with TRBD1. Germline V gene sequence: CDR1 MNHEY, CDR2 SVGAGI. The length of the CDR3 is 16 residues. V gave up 2 bases and J gave up 0 bases; unmatched junction bases: 4. The CDR3 sequence: CASSYLQGASTDTQYF. In nucleotides, the CDR3 is TGTGCCAGCAGTTACCTGCAGGGGGCTAGCACAGATACGCAGTATTTT.

This clonotype has more than one count but fewer than ten. The chain links TRBV12-3 or TRBV12-4 to TRBJ2-3; 14 bases are a match to TRBD2. The CDR3 extends over 16 amino acids. V lost 7 bases and J lost 6; bases outside the gene matches: 9. The CDR3 DNA reads as TGTGCCAGCACCTCGGGACTAGCGGGAGTTTGGGATACGCAGTATTTT. Protein sequence: CASTSGLAGVWDTQYF.

The chain employs TRBV20-1 and TRBJ2-7, with D unresolved. Germline CDR1 DFQATT, CDR2 SNEGSKA (reference sequence). V was pared by 6 bases and J by 4 bases, with 16 bases between. CDR3 size: 13 residues. The CDR3 reads CSATPVGTYEQYF. CDR3 DNA sequence: TGCAGTGCCACACCGGTCGGTACGTACGAGCAGTACTTC.